The 31 T cell receptor beta chains below come from one sample, sequenced in a study of blood T cell repertoires in COVID-19. The table came from immunoSEQ multiplex PCR; TCRdb's copy has only in-frame clones and leaves some out. The table records 190,000 or so clones, 70% to 90% of them present only once. Sequencing was performed on peripheral blood. These TCRs come from a man aged 35-49 years with active or convalescent COVID-19.

The rearrangement joins TRBV2 to TRBJ1-5; D is ambiguous. Deletions cut 4 bases from V and 3 bases from J, with 13 bases between. CDR1 and CDR2 from the germline V gene are SNHLY and FYNNEI. The CDR3 spans 15 residues. CDR3 amino acids: CASSVSGAVNQPQHF. CDR3 nucleotide sequence: TGTGCCAGCAGTGTTTCGGGTGCTGTCAATCAGCCCCAGCATTTT.

The chain employs TRBV5-1 and TRBJ2-4; a possible D gene is TRBD2 (6 bases). Germline lookup yields CDR1 SGHRS and CDR2 YFSETQ. The ends were cut back, 4 bases at V and 2 bases at J, with 10 bases in the middle. The CDR3 covers 14 residues. The CDR3 coding sequence is TGCGCCAGCAGCCAAGCGGGTTCCAAAAACATTCAGTACTTC. Residues: CASSQAGSKNIQYF.

The V gene is TRBV3-1 (or the pseudogene TRBV3-2), the J gene TRBJ1-5, with TRBD1 matching 9 bases. Trimming removed 0 bases from V and 6 bases from J; junction bases left unmatched: 3. The V gene's germline CDR1 is LGHDT and CDR2 YNNKEL (reference sequence). This CDR3 comprises 15 residues. Here the CDR3 reads CASSQDQDRGQPQHF. For the CDR3, the DNA is TGTGCCAGCAGCCAAGACCAGGACAGGGGTCAGCCCCAGCATTTT.

The chain employs TRBV7-3 and TRBJ2-2; TRBD1 is a possible D gene (5 bases). The V gene lost 2 bases and the J gene lost 8 bases, with 9 bases spanning the gap. The germline CDR1 and CDR2 sequences are SGHTA and FQGTGA. This CDR3 comprises 13 residues. The CDR3 loop reads CASSLPQGGELFF. The CDR3, as DNA: TGTGCCAGCAGCTTACCTCAGGGAGGGGAGCTGTTTTTT. Together with reference TRBV7-3 and TRBJ2-2, the CDR3 gives the full variable domain: GAGVSQTPSNKVTEKGKYVELRCDPISGHTALYWYRQSLGQGPEFLIYFQGTGAADDSGLPNDRFFAVRPEGSVSTLKIQRTERGDSAVYLCASSLPQGGELFFGEGSRLTVL.

V is TRBV4-1 and J is TRBJ1-2; 10 bases align to TRBD1. Trimming cost V 4 bases and J 2 bases; bases outside gene matches: 7. This CDR3 region has 16 residues. CDR1 and CDR2 from the germline V gene are MGHRA and YSYEKL. Here the CDR3 reads CASSPTGTGENYGYTF. DNA of the CDR3: TGCGCCAGCAGCCCAACAGGGACAGGGGAGAACTATGGCTACACCTTC.

The chain has TRBV30 and TRBJ2-7; TRBD2 is a possible D gene (7 bases). Trimming shortened V by 0 bases and J by 5 bases, and 14 bases separated the two germline ends. This CDR3 comprises 14 residues. CDR1 and CDR2 (germline): GTSNPN, SVGIG (reference sequence). The CDR3 coding sequence is TGTGCCTGGAGTGTTCGGGGGGCGCGAAACGAGCAGTACTTC. Amino acid sequence: CAWSVRGARNEQYF.

The gene calls are TRBV6-5 and TRBJ2-5; TRBD2 agrees at 9 bases. V trimming: 7 bases; J trimming: 5 bases; junction bases outside the gene matches: 5. Per the germline V gene, CDR1 is MNHEY and CDR2 is SVGAGI. CDR3 length: 13 amino acids. CDR3 in DNA: TGTGCCAGCACAGTGGCGGGGGGGGAGACCCAGTACTTC. This sequence encodes CASTVAGGETQYF.

The chain carries TRBV7-9 and TRBJ1-3; D gene ambiguous. In germline, CDR1 is SEHNR, CDR2 FQNEAQ (reference sequence). There are 15 residues in the CDR3. Deletions cut 5 bases from V and 0 bases from J, with 11 bases between. The CDR3 region has the DNA TGTGCCAGCAGCCCCGGGATCAACTCTGGAAACACCATATATTTT. Protein product: CASSPGINSGNTIYF.

J is TRBJ2-1 and V is TRBV7-6; 8 bases map to TRBD2. J lost 1 base, V lost 1 base, and 9 bases had no gene match. The CDR3 totals 18 residues. Germline V gene data show CDR1 as SGHVS and CDR2 as FNYEAQ. In DNA form, the CDR3 reads TGTGCCAGCAGCTTAGAGGCGGGCGGGGGGATTTCCTACAATGAGCAGTTCTTC. Translation: CASSLEAGGGISYNEQFF.

As regards this clone: Distinct nucleotide sequences in the sample also encode this CDR3. This sequence joins TRBV12-3 or TRBV12-4 and TRBJ2-3; D uncertain. Trimming shortened V by 6 bases and J by 2 bases, and 3 bases separated the two germline ends. The CDR3 has 11 amino acids. CDR3 bases: TGTGCCAGCAGCCTCACAGATACGCAGTATTTT. It is translated as CASSLTDTQYF.

The chain uses TRBV19 and TRBJ2-1; 8 nucleotides line up with TRBD2. V shed 2 bases and J 13 bases; nucleotides not matched to a gene: 10. The CDR3 has 14 residues. Per germline, CDR1 LNHDA and CDR2 SQIVND (reference sequence). The CDR3 sequence is CASSITPGAGEQFF. The CDR3 DNA reads as TGTGCCAGTAGTATAACCCCCGGAGCGGGGGAACAGTTCTTC. Using reference TRBV19 and TRBJ2-1 for the parts outside the CDR3, the full variable domain is DGGITQSPKYLFRKEGQNVTLSCEQNLNHDAMYWYRQDPGQGLRLIYYSQIVNDFQKGDIAEGYSVSREKKESFPLTVTSAQKNPTAFYLCASSITPGAGEQFFGPGTRLTVL.

This clone appeared a few times. J is TRBJ1-1 and V is TRBV2, with no clear D. V was shortened by 9 bases and J by 4 bases, with 6 bases between the two germline ends. Germline V lookup: CDR1 SNHLY, CDR2 FYNNEI. The CDR3 has 10 residues. The CDR3 DNA reads as TGTGCCAGTCGGGGCACTGAAGCTTTCTTT. It is translated as CASRGTEAFF.

V and J are TRBV7-9 and TRBJ2-3, with TRBD2 matching over 7 bases. V gave up 7 bases and J gave up 3 bases; unmatched junction bases: 13. The germline V gene encodes CDR1 SEHNR and CDR2 FQNEAQ (reference sequence). The CDR3 is 16 amino acids. In DNA, the CDR3 is TGTGCCAGCACCGTTACCCTGGGGGGGGGAACAGATACGCAGTATTTT. It yields the protein CASTVTLGGGTDTQYF. Full variable domain (outside the CDR3, taken from reference TRBV7-9 and TRBJ2-3): DTGVSQNPRHKITKRGQNVTFRCDPISEHNRLYWYRQTLGQGPEFLTYFQNEAQLEKSRLLSDRFSAERPKGSFSTLEIQRTEQGDSAMYLCASTVTLGGGTDTQYFGPGTRLTVL.

The chain is built from TRBV4-1 and TRBJ2-7, with 9 nucleotides matching TRBD1. Germline CDR1 reads MGHRA; CDR2 reads YSYEKL. Unmatched junction bases numbered 10, after V lost 0 bases and J lost 7 bases. This CDR3 is built from 16 residues. The CDR3 is CASSQDPGTGLREQYF. The CDR3 DNA reads as TGCGCCAGCAGCCAAGACCCCGGGACAGGGCTAAGGGAGCAGTACTTC.

The rearrangement uses TRBV24-1 and TRBJ2-7; TRBD1 matches at 7 bases. V lost 6 bases and J lost 7; bases outside the gene matches: 5. CDR3 size: 12 residues. Germline V gene sequence: CDR1 KGHDR, CDR2 SFDVKD. CDR3 protein: CATSNRGSEQYF. As DNA, the CDR3 is TGTGCCACCAGTAACAGGGGTTCGGAGCAGTACTTC.

V usage is TRBV11-2 and J usage is TRBJ2-7; 7 positions agree with TRBD1. V dropped 7 bases and J dropped 7; count of bases not matched to a gene: 13. This CDR3 contains 14 residues. Germline CDR1 reads SGHAT; CDR2 reads FQNNGV. The CDR3 nucleotides read TGTGCCAGCACCTACAGGGGTCCCATGTTGGAGCAGTACTTC. Its translation: CASTYRGPMLEQYF.

V and J are TRBV6-5 and TRBJ1-1; possibly TRBD1 for D (6 bases). The germline CDR1 and CDR2 sequences are MNHEY and SVGAGI. Trimming shortened V by 10 bases and J by 7 bases, and 16 bases separated the two germline ends. The CDR3 covers 12 residues. CDR3 in DNA: TGTGCCACCGAATCCGGGACAAATGAAGCTTTCTTT. It is translated as CATESGTNEAFF.

V is TRBV5-5 and J is TRBJ2-4, with a possible D match to TRBD1 (5 bases). This CDR3 spans 12 amino acids. CDR1 and CDR2 from the germline V gene are SGHKS and YYEKEE (reference sequence). Trimming removed 2 bases at V and 9 bases at J, with 9 bases between. CDR3: CASSFGDSIQYF. CDR3 in DNA: TGTGCCAGCAGCTTTGGTGACAGCATTCAGTACTTC.

V is TRBV3-1 (or the pseudogene TRBV3-2) and J is TRBJ1-1, with D perhaps TRBD1 (5 bases). The length of the CDR3 is 16 residues. CDR1 and CDR2 from the germline V gene are LGHDT and YNNKEL (reference sequence). V gave up 1 base and J gave up 0 bases, with 12 bases separating them. The CDR3 nucleotides read TGTGCCAGCAGCCAAGTTGGTAGGGGCATGAACACTGAAGCTTTCTTT. Its translation: CASSQVGRGMNTEAFF.

This clone has a handful of counts. The rearrangement uses TRBV5-6 and TRBJ2-7; D is undetermined. Germline assignment: CDR1 SGHDT and CDR2 YYEEEE. Trimming removed 5 bases from V and 5 bases from J, with 14 bases in between. The length of the CDR3 is 13 residues. The CDR3 region is CASRAQVMNEQYF. CDR3 nucleotide sequence: TGTGCCAGCAGGGCCCAAGTCATGAACGAGCAGTACTTC. The whole variable domain, filled in from reference TRBV5-6 and TRBJ2-7, reads DAGVTQSPTHLIKTRGQQVTLRCSPKSGHDTVSWYQQALGQGPQFIFQYYEEEERQRGNFPDRFSGHQFPNYSSELNVNALLLGDSALYLCASRAQVMNEQYFGPGTRLTVT.

J is TRBJ2-7 and V is TRBV7-9; D perhaps matches TRBD1 (6 bases). The CDR3 totals 14 residues. The V end lost 5 bases, the J end lost 3 bases, and 14 bases lay between the germline ends. Looked up from germline, CDR1 is SEHNR and CDR2 is FQNEAQ (reference sequence). CDR3 DNA: TGTGCCAGCAGCCCAAGGACAGCCTTCTACGAGCAGTACTTC. It specifies CASSPRTAFYEQYF.

The sample holds a few counts of this clone. The rearrangement links TRBV30 to TRBJ2-7; D might be TRBD1 (6 bases). This CDR3 has 12 residues. The ends were cut back, 2 bases at V and 5 bases at J, with 10 bases in the middle. Germline values: CDR1 GTSNPN, CDR2 SVGIG (reference sequence). The DNA for the CDR3 is TGTGCCTGGAGTACAGGGCTGAACGAGCAGTACTTC. Amino acid sequence: CAWSTGLNEQYF.

The chain joins TRBV7-8 to TRBJ2-5; D might be TRBD2 (7 bases). This CDR3 spans 13 amino acids. Trimming shortened V by 8 bases and J by 1 base, and 11 bases separated the two germline ends. Per germline, CDR1 SGHVS and CDR2 FQNEAQ. The CDR3 sequence is CASRRGGQETQYF. In DNA form, the CDR3 reads TGTGCCAGCCGGAGGGGGGGCCAAGAGACCCAGTACTTC. Full variable domain (outside the CDR3, taken from reference TRBV7-8 and TRBJ2-5): GAGVSQSPRYKVAKRGQDVALRCDPISGHVSLFWYQQALGQGPEFLTYFQNEAQLDKSGLPSDRFFAERPEGSVSTLKIQRTQQEDSAVYLCASRRGGQETQYFGPGTRLLVL.

This clone was recorded once. The J gene is TRBJ1-2, the V gene TRBV2; maybe TRBD1 (5 bases). Trimming left V 6 bases short and J 5 bases short, with 16 bases between. The germline V gene has CDR1 SNHLY and CDR2 FYNNEI. This CDR3 is 14 amino acids long. The CDR3 is CASRAGPTLYGYTF. The CDR3 bases are TGTGCCAGCAGAGCAGGGCCCACCCTATATGGCTACACCTTC.

The chain joins TRBV7-3 to TRBJ2-5; TRBD2 aligns across 10 bases. V lost 4 bases and J lost 10; bases outside the gene matches: 9. Germline CDR1 SGHTA, CDR2 FQGTGA. There are 14 residues in the CDR3. CDR3: CASSSGLSGGDQYF. DNA for the CDR3: TGTGCCAGCAGCTCTGGACTAAGCGGGGGGGACCAGTACTTC. Combining the CDR3 with reference TRBV7-3 and TRBJ2-5 gives the whole variable domain GAGVSQTPSNKVTEKGKYVELRCDPISGHTALYWYRQSLGQGPEFLIYFQGTGAADDSGLPNDRFFAVRPEGSVSTLKIQRTERGDSAVYLCASSSGLSGGDQYFGPGTRLLVL.

The V call is TRBV28, the J call TRBJ2-1, with TRBD1 matching over 8 bases. V trimming: 6 bases; J trimming: 5 bases; junction bases outside the gene matches: 9. CDR1 and CDR2 from the germline V gene are MDHEN and SYDVKM. This CDR3 is built from 15 residues. The CDR3 here is CASSGFGQGNNEQFF. CDR3 nucleotide sequence: TGTGCCAGCAGCGGATTTGGACAGGGTAACAATGAGCAGTTCTTC.

The chain couples TRBV28 to TRBJ2-1; a possible D gene is TRBD2 (7 bases). V was trimmed by 5 bases and J by 4 bases, leaving 12 bases between them. Germline V gene sequence: CDR1 MDHEN, CDR2 SYDVKM. This CDR3 region has 14 residues. CDR3 nucleotide sequence: TGTGCCAGCAGTGAGGGGGGGAATTACAATGAGCAGTTCTTC. Translation gives CASSEGGNYNEQFF.

The gene calls are TRBV19 and TRBJ2-3, with TRBD1 matching 7 bases. The CDR3 is made up of 14 amino acids. J lost 6 bases, V lost 5 bases, and 8 bases had no gene match. The germline V gene has CDR1 LNHDA and CDR2 SQIVND (reference sequence). The CDR3 DNA reads as TGTGCCAGTAGTGGCCCAGGGGGACAGGATACGCAGTATTTT. Translation: CASSGPGGQDTQYF.

This clone was observed a single time. The V and J genes are TRBV18 and TRBJ2-1; no clear D. This CDR3 has 12 amino acids. V was shortened by 3 bases and J by 6 bases, with 6 bases between the two germline ends. Per germline, CDR1 KGHSH and CDR2 LQKENI. The DNA for the CDR3 is TGTGCCAGCTCACCGTTATCCAATGAGCAGTTCTTC. Its protein product is CASSPLSNEQFF.

This chain links TRBV5-6 with TRBJ1-2; weak D call: TRBD1 (5 bases). Per the germline V gene, CDR1 is SGHDT and CDR2 is YYEEEE. Between the trimmed V and J ends, which lost 0 bases and 2 bases, there was a span of 11 bases. The CDR3 runs 15 residues. CDR3 region: CASSLEPDSNYGYTF. The CDR3 bases are TGTGCCAGCAGCTTGGAGCCAGACAGCAACTATGGCTACACCTTC.

The rearrangement joins TRBV7-9 to TRBJ2-3; a possible D gene is TRBD1 (6 bases). The CDR3 length is 15 residues. V shed 5 bases and J shed 4 bases, with 16 bases lying between them. Germline V gene lookup returns CDR1 SEHNR and CDR2 FQNEAQ (reference sequence). In nucleotides, the CDR3 is TGTGCCAGCAGCCCCAAGGGACAAGGGTCAGATACGCAGTATTTT. Amino acids: CASSPKGQGSDTQYF.